This is a list of T cell receptor beta chains from one sample in a study of Ad26.COV2.S vaccination and SARS-CoV-2 variants. The repertoire was sequenced with immunoSEQ multiplex PCR; TCRdb's copy has only in-frame clones and lacks some. Here the sample spans some 640,000 clones, approximately 88% being singletons. The sequencing here drew on peripheral blood, taken in a trial of Ad26.COV2.S vaccine versus placebo. These receptor sequences come from a person between 18 and 60 years old who received the Ad26.COV2.S COVID-19 vaccine or a placebo. The CDR3 runs from the conserved cysteine through the conserved F or W. The order of the fields is J gene, clone size, D gene, V gene, CDR3 DNA, CDR3 protein. D genes are given only for firm matches. Some rows have no size entry. The others give once, few or many, or a class for an expanded clone.

>TRBJ1-3|NA|NA|TRBV15
TGTGCCACCAGCAGAGATTCTCCACTCAAGAGAAACACCATATATTTT
CATSRDSPLKRNTIYF
>TRBJ2-1|NA|TRBD2|TRBV27
TGTGCCAGCAGTTCTGGAATTAGCGGGGGGGTTGATGAGCAGTTCTTC
CASSSGISGGVDEQFF
>TRBJ2-3|NA|TRBD1|TRBV5-4
TGTGCCAGCAGCTCACAGGGGAGCACAGATACGCAGTATTTT
CASSSQGSTDTQYF
>TRBJ2-7|NA|NA|TRBV7-9
TGTGCCAGCAGCTTAGGGGACTGGTCCTACGAGCAGTACTTC
CASSLGDWSYEQYF
>TRBJ2-5|NA|NA|TRBV5-8
TGTGCCAGCAGCCACCAGGGGCTCCAAGAGACCCAGTACTTC
CASSHQGLQETQYF
>TRBJ1-1|NA|NA|TRBV30
TGTGCCTGGAGCGGAGGGGGCACTGAAGCTTTCTTT
CAWSGGGTEAFF
>TRBJ1-2|NA|TRBD1|TRBV30
TGTGCCTGGATCGGGAAAGCCGGGACAGGCAAAGCGGGTGGCTACACCTTC
CAWIGKAGTGKAGGYTF
>TRBJ1-5|NA|NA|TRBV7-2
TGTGCCAGCAGCCTAACAGGGCCGGGTCAGCCCCAGCATTTT
CASSLTGPGQPQHF
>TRBJ1-3|once|NA|TRBV7-2
TGTGCCAGCAGTTCCTGGTGGGGGGCTGGAAACACCATATATTTT
CASSSWWGAGNTIYF
>TRBJ1-2|NA|TRBD1|TRBV10-2
TGCGCCAGCACCACAGGGGGGGGTCAGGGCTACACCTTC
CASTTGGGQGYTF
>TRBJ2-1|NA|TRBD2|TRBV7-2
TGTGCCAGCAGCTTCCGGACTAGCGGGACCTCCTCCTACAATGAGCAGTTCTTC
CASSFRTSGTSSYNEQFF
>TRBJ1-1|once|TRBD1|TRBV6-5
TGTGCCAGCAGTTTAAGGACAGGAAACACTGAAGCTTTCTTT
CASSLRTGNTEAFF
>TRBJ1-6|NA|NA|TRBV6-6
TGTGCCAGCAGTTACTTGGGGGGGGAGAATAATTCACCCCTCCACTTT
CASSYLGGENNSPLHF
>TRBJ1-1|NA|NA|TRBV3-1/TRBV3-2
TGTGCCAGCAGCCAAGATCCCCAGGGGCGCAGCACTGAAGCTTTCTTT
CASSQDPQGRSTEAFF
>TRBJ2-5|NA|TRBD2|TRBV6-2/TRBV6-3
TGTGCCAGCAGTTTCTACGGGGGGGAGACCCAGTACTTC
CASSFYGGETQYF
>TRBJ1-1|NA|NA|TRBV6-5
TGTGCCAGCAGTTACTCGACGGGGAGGAACACTGAAGCTTTCTTT
CASSYSTGRNTEAFF
>TRBJ2-3|NA|NA|TRBV3-1/TRBV3-2
TGTGCCACCGCCCCCGAGCCCGGCGTGTATACGCAGTATTTT
CATAPEPGVYTQYF
>TRBJ1-4|NA|NA|TRBV5-6
TGTGCCAGCAGCCTCGACGGCTTTAATGAAAAACTGTTTTTT
CASSLDGFNEKLFF
>TRBJ2-2|NA|TRBD1|TRBV5-4
TGTGCCAGCAGCTCTGGCGGGACAGGGGGCAGAGCCGGGGAGCTGTTTTTT
CASSSGGTGGRAGELFF
>TRBJ1-2|NA|TRBD1|TRBV7-2
TGTGCCAGCAGCAGGGGGCAAACAGATGGCTACACCTTC
CASSRGQTDGYTF
>TRBJ2-3|NA|TRBD2|TRBV3-1/TRBV3-2
TGTGCCAGCAGCCAAGAAACTAGCGGCACAGATACGCAGTATTTT
CASSQETSGTDTQYF
>TRBJ1-1|NA|TRBD1|TRBV11-3
TGTGCCAGCAGCTTAGGGACCGGGACAGGGAACACTGAAGCTTTCTTT
CASSLGTGTGNTEAFF
>TRBJ2-7|NA|NA|TRBV19
TGTGCCAGTAGTACCAGACAGAATCCCTACGAGCAGTACTTC
CASSTRQNPYEQYF
>TRBJ2-7|NA|NA|TRBV19
TGTGCCAGTAGTATGAGCCTCGGTAGGGCGGGCCAGGGAATGGTAGGCCTCTACGAGCAGTACTTC
CASSMSLGRAGQGMVGLYEQYF
>TRBJ1-1|NA|NA|TRBV11-3
TGTGCCAGCAGCTTAGATGGCACTGAAGCTTTCTTT
CASSLDGTEAFF
>TRBJ1-1|NA|NA|TRBV4-3
TGCGCCAGCAGCCAAGATCTCCAGGGGGAAGCTTTCTTT
CASSQDLQGEAFF
>TRBJ2-5|NA|NA|TRBV12-3/TRBV12-4
TGTGCCAGCAGTTTTTCAGAGACCCAGTACTTC
CASSFSETQYF